These 26 T cell receptor beta chains came from one sample sequenced in a study of blood T cell repertoires in COVID-19. Measured with immunoSEQ multiplex PCR; TCRdb has only the in-frame clones, and not every one. Of around 200,000 clones in the sample, about nine tenths are singletons; the top ten hold over 1%. The sample comprised PBMCs or T cells enriched from blood (not recorded which). The receptors come from a man aged 25 to 45 who had recovered from COVID-19.

J is TRBJ2-7 and V is TRBV7-8; no clear D gene. From germline, CDR1 is SGHVS and CDR2 FQNEAQ. CDR3 length equals 15 residues. V was trimmed by 3 bases and J by 0 bases, leaving 12 bases between them. CDR3 in amino acids: CASSFGRLSSYEQYF. CDR3 nucleotide sequence: TGTGCCAGCAGCTTCGGCAGGTTGAGCTCCTACGAGCAGTACTTC.

J is TRBJ2-5 and V is TRBV25-1; TRBD1 matches at 9 bases. Unmatched junction bases numbered 7, after V lost 4 bases and J lost 4 bases. The V gene's germline CDR1 is MGHDK and CDR2 SYGVNS. This CDR3 region has 15 residues. The CDR3 region is CASSVGGQGGETQYF. The CDR3, as DNA: TGTGCCAGCAGTGTGGGGGGACAGGGAGGAGAGACCCAGTACTTC.

This clone showed up just once. V gene TRBV28 combines with J gene TRBJ1-1; D is uncertain. Germline values: CDR1 MDHEN, CDR2 SYDVKM. V was clipped by 0 bases and J by 0 bases, with 5 bases between them. This CDR3 is built from 14 residues. As DNA, the CDR3 is TGTGCCAGCAGTTTATGGACACTGAACACTGAAGCTTTCTTT. This encodes CASSLWTLNTEAFF.

The rearrangement links TRBV28 to TRBJ2-7; 9 bases are shared with TRBD2. Losses at the gene ends were 6 bases for V and 2 bases for J; bases not matched to a gene: 14. CDR1 is MDHEN and CDR2 is SYDVKM in the germline V gene. The CDR3 extends over 17 amino acids. The CDR3 bases are TGTGCCAGCAGACCGAGTCGATCCGGGACTAGCCCCTACGAGCAGTACTTC. It encodes CASRPSRSGTSPYEQYF.

The chain uses TRBV4-2 and TRBJ2-5, with 10 bases that match TRBD2. The germline gives CDR1 LGHNA, CDR2 YNFKEQ. V trimming: 1 base; J trimming: 1 base; junction bases outside the gene matches: 3. The CDR3 covers 16 residues. Here the CDR3 reads CASSQVPSGGQETQYF. DNA of the CDR3: TGTGCCAGCAGCCAAGTCCCTAGCGGGGGCCAAGAGACCCAGTACTTC.

This chain uses TRBV5-4 with TRBJ1-1, with TRBD1 identical over 8 bases. This CDR3 has 15 residues. CDR1 and CDR2 (germline): SGHNT, YYREEE (reference sequence). Unmatched junction bases numbered 4, after V lost 1 base and J lost 2 bases. The CDR3 is CASSLIQGANTEAFF. Written as DNA, the CDR3 is TGTGCCAGCAGCTTGATCCAGGGGGCCAACACTGAAGCTTTCTTT.

This clone is a singleton in its sample. The J gene is TRBJ2-1, the V gene TRBV7-9; tentative D call: TRBD2 (6 bases). V was cut by 7 bases and J by 9 bases, with 22 bases left in between. Germline CDR1 reads SEHNR; CDR2 reads FQNEAQ (reference sequence). CDR3 size: 15 residues. CDR3 nucleotides: TGTGCCAGCACCTACACGAGACTAGACACTTCTGAGCAGTTCTTC. Its protein product is CASTYTRLDTSEQFF.

This chain connects TRBV24-1 to TRBJ1-5, with a weak D call TRBD1 (6 bases). Germline V gene lookup returns CDR1 KGHDR and CDR2 SFDVKD. The CDR3 is made up of 16 amino acids. The germline V and J ends were trimmed by 4 bases and 7 bases, with 19 bases remaining between them. DNA for the CDR3: TGTGCCACCAGTGACAGGGGACTACGTAGAGGGCAGCCCCAGCATTTT. This encodes CATSDRGLRRGQPQHF.

This clone has a count of ten or more. This chain joins TRBV10-2 and TRBJ2-1, with TRBD1 identical over 8 bases. CDR1 is WSHSY and CDR2 is SAAADI in the germline V gene. This CDR3 is built from 14 residues. With 4 bases clipped from V and 6 bases from J, the junction kept 5 bases outside the gene matches. The CDR3 sequence: CASSVDRVGNEQFF. DNA of the CDR3: TGCGCCAGCAGTGTGGACAGGGTTGGCAATGAGCAGTTCTTC.

Comments on this clone: Other DNA sequences in the same sample also yield this CDR3. The chain joins TRBV3-1 (or the pseudogene TRBV3-2) to TRBJ2-5; no reliable D call. The V gene lost 0 bases and the J gene lost 5 bases, with 4 bases spanning the gap. CDR1 LGHDT and CDR2 YNNKEL come from the germline V gene (reference sequence). This CDR3 contains 12 residues. CDR3 region: CASSQDRETQYF. The CDR3 coding sequence is TGTGCCAGCAGCCAAGACCGGGAGACCCAGTACTTC.

This clone has just one count. This chain connects TRBV6-5 to TRBJ1-6; D unresolved. Between the trimmed V and J ends, which lost 6 bases and 0 bases, there was a span of 6 bases. The CDR3 sequence is 14 residues long. The germline V gene encodes CDR1 MNHEY and CDR2 SVGAGI. The CDR3 DNA reads as TGTGCCAGCAGACAGAGCTCCTATAATTCACCCCTCCACTTT. This encodes CASRQSSYNSPLHF.

The rearrangement uses TRBV2 and TRBJ1-6; D not certain. Germline V gives CDR1 SNHLY, CDR2 FYNNEI. The ends were cut back, 7 bases at V and 5 bases at J, with 9 bases in the middle. The CDR3 spans 13 residues. CDR3 in amino acids: CASKTENNSPLHF. The CDR3 DNA sequence: TGTGCCAGCAAAACGGAGAATAATTCACCCCTCCACTTT.

V gene TRBV19 combines with J gene TRBJ2-3; the D is unclear. CDR1 is LNHDA, CDR2 SQIVND, per germline (reference sequence). With 2 bases removed from V and 5 bases from J, the gap between germline ends came to 8 bases. The CDR3 loop spans 13 amino acids. The CDR3 nucleotides are TGTGCCAGTAGTATATCTGGAGTAGATACGCAGTATTTT. It encodes CASSISGVDTQYF.

The chain employs TRBV4-1 and TRBJ2-1, with 10 bases aligning to TRBD1. There are 15 residues in the CDR3. The V and J ends lost 6 bases and 6 bases, in that order; junction bases with no gene match: 8. Germline V gene data show CDR1 as MGHRA and CDR2 as YSYEKL. For the CDR3, the DNA is TGCGCCAGCAGGCCACTAGGACAGGGGGTCAATGAGCAGTTCTTC. Amino acids: CASRPLGQGVNEQFF.

This clone was found once. The J gene is TRBJ2-1, the V gene TRBV7-8; 9 bases line up with TRBD2. CDR3 size: 15 residues. Germline V CDR1 and CDR2: SGHVS, FQNEAQ. V lost 4 bases and J lost 4; bases outside the gene matches: 5. The CDR3 DNA sequence: TGTGCCAGCAGCTCCCGACTAGCGGAATACAATGAGCAGTTCTTC. It specifies CASSSRLAEYNEQFF.

The chain links TRBV3-1 (or the pseudogene TRBV3-2) to TRBJ1-2; D perhaps matches TRBD1 (6 bases). Germline V lookup: CDR1 LGHDT, CDR2 YNNKEL (reference sequence). Deletions cut 1 base from V and 8 bases from J, with 17 bases between. The CDR3 is made up of 15 amino acids. CDR3 in DNA: TGTGCCAGCAGCCAAGGATTGGCACAGGGTGCCGGCTACACCTTC. Amino acids: CASSQGLAQGAGYTF.

The chain employs TRBV5-1 and TRBJ1-1, with a tentative D call TRBD1 (5 bases). Germline values: CDR1 SGHRS, CDR2 YFSETQ. The V and J ends lost 3 bases and 0 bases respectively, with 12 bases between them. The CDR3 runs 15 residues. The DNA of the CDR3 is TGCGCCAGCAGCTGGGGGAGGGATCTGAACACTGAAGCTTTCTTT. It encodes CASSWGRDLNTEAFF.

This clone has just one count. The chain employs TRBV19 and TRBJ1-6, with D tentatively TRBD1 (5 bases). The CDR3 spans 15 residues. Germline-derived CDR1 and CDR2 are LNHDA and SQIVND (reference sequence). The V gene lost 7 bases and the J gene lost 4 bases, with 14 bases spanning the gap. The CDR3 is CASTTPGIYNSPLHF. The CDR3 nucleotides are TGTGCCAGTACAACCCCAGGGATTTATAATTCACCCCTCCACTTT.

The chain is built from TRBV18 and TRBJ1-6; 9 bases fit TRBD1. This CDR3 spans 17 amino acids. Unmatched junction bases numbered 10, after V lost 2 bases and J lost 8 bases. The V gene's germline CDR1 is KGHSH and CDR2 LQKENI. In DNA, the CDR3 is TGTGCCAGCTCACCAATCATGTTAGACAGGGGGGATTCACCCCTCCACTTT. Its protein is CASSPIMLDRGDSPLHF. Full variable domain (missing parts from reference TRBV18 and TRBJ1-6): NAGVMQNPRHLVRRRGQEARLRCSPMKGHSHVYWYRQLPEEGLKFMVYLQKENIIDESGMPKERFSAEFPKEGPSILRIQQVVRGDSAAYFCASSPIMLDRGDSPLHFGNGTRLTVT.

The rearrangement links TRBV10-1 to TRBJ1-6; tentatively, D is TRBD1 (6 bases). The CDR3 consists of 18 residues. The germline V and J ends were trimmed by 0 bases and 0 bases, with 12 bases remaining between them. Germline CDR1 is WNHNN and CDR2 is SYGVQD (reference sequence). This CDR3 reads CASSESGQPDSYNSPLHF. DNA of the CDR3: TGCGCCAGCAGTGAGTCAGGACAGCCTGACTCCTATAATTCACCCCTCCACTTT.

The chain carries TRBV7-9 and TRBJ1-1; D might be TRBD1 (5 bases). The V end lost 7 bases, the J end lost 1 base, and 19 bases lay between the germline ends. The CDR3 is 16 residues long. Germline CDR1 SEHNR, CDR2 FQNEAQ (reference sequence). The DNA for the CDR3 is TGTGCCAGCATCTATATGGTACAGGACAAGAACACTGAAGCTTTCTTT. This codes for CASIYMVQDKNTEAFF.

This chain uses TRBV7-6 with TRBJ2-3; 8 bases are a match to TRBD2. The germline CDR1 and CDR2 sequences are SGHVS and FNYEAQ. CDR3 length: 15 residues. Losses at the gene ends were 4 bases for V and 2 bases for J; bases not matched to a gene: 5. The CDR3 sequence: CASSSRLAYTDTQYF. The CDR3 coding sequence is TGTGCCAGCAGCTCCAGACTAGCGTACACAGATACGCAGTATTTT.

This chain uses TRBV4-3 with TRBJ2-7; TRBD2 agrees at 7 bases. Losses at the gene ends were 3 bases for V and 2 bases for J; bases not matched to a gene: 1. Germline CDR1 reads LGHNA; CDR2 reads YSLEER. This CDR3 has 13 amino acids. The CDR3 DNA reads as TGCGCCAGCAGCCACGCGGGGGCCTACGAGCAGTACTTC. Translation: CASSHAGAYEQYF.

The V call is TRBV11-2, the J call TRBJ2-7, with TRBD2 matching over 8 bases. The germline V gene encodes CDR1 SGHAT and CDR2 FQNNGV. The CDR3 has 17 amino acids. V dropped 5 bases and J dropped 2; count of bases not matched to a gene: 14. The chain's CDR3 is CASSPFLRREVTYEQYF. Written as DNA, the CDR3 is TGTGCCAGCAGCCCCTTCCTTCGGCGGGAGGTGACCTACGAGCAGTACTTC.

The chain recombines TRBV12-3 or TRBV12-4 with TRBJ1-1; D remains unclear. The CDR3 extends over 11 amino acids. Trimming removed 3 bases at V and 7 bases at J, with 6 bases between. The CDR3 loop is CASSFSVEAFF. As DNA, the CDR3 is TGTGCCAGCAGTTTCTCAGTTGAAGCTTTCTTT.

The rearrangement links TRBV9 to TRBJ2-1; 7 bases match TRBD1. Germline-derived CDR1 and CDR2 are SGDLS and YYNGEE. After removal of 4 bases from V and 8 bases from J, the junction contained 6 bases not matched to a gene. The CDR3 length is 13 residues. In nucleotides, the CDR3 is TGTGCCAGCAGCCGACAGGGTTTCGATGAGCAGTTCTTC. Translated: CASSRQGFDEQFF.